A selection of T cell receptor beta chains follows, all from one sample in a study of blood T cell repertoires in COVID-19. Profiling relied on immunoSEQ multiplex PCR, and the TCRdb table lists in-frame clones only, not all of them. The table lists about 97,000 clones, roughly 79% of them singletons, with about 10% in the top ten. Sample: peripheral blood. The receptors were gathered from a man in his 70s with acute or convalescent COVID-19. CDR3s include the opening cysteine and the closing phenylalanine or tryptophan. A D gene is named only where the DNA matches it firmly. Expanded clones get a size class; other rows say once, few or many, or leave the size out.

v_call	d_call	clone_size	j_call	cdr3_aa	cdr3_nt
TRBV25-1	-	-	TRBJ2-2	CASSEKDYRNTGELFF	TGTGCCAGCAGTGAAAAGGACTATCGGAACACCGGGGAGCTGTTTTTT
TRBV6-2/TRBV6-3	-	-	TRBJ2-7	CASSSGFYEQYF	TGTGCCAGCAGTTCAGGGTTTTACGAGCAGTACTTC
TRBV28	-	-	TRBJ2-6	CASSLSGANVLTF	TGTGCCAGCAGTTTATCGGGGGCCAACGTCCTGACTTTC
TRBV29-1	-	once	TRBJ2-1	CSVRAGRKYNEQFF	TGCAGCGTGAGGGCGGGGAGGAAGTACAATGAGCAGTTCTTC
TRBV15	-	-	TRBJ2-7	CATSRDTGSPYEQYF	TGTGCCACCAGCAGAGATACAGGGTCCCCCTACGAGCAGTACTTC
TRBV27	TRBD1	-	TRBJ1-6	CASSPLGQGGNSPLHF	TGTGCCAGCAGTCCGTTGGGACAGGGGGGTAATTCACCCCTCCACTTT
TRBV2	-	-	TRBJ1-2	CAGGSGPGRGYTF	TGTGCCGGCGGTTCGGGGCCCGGGAGGGGCTACACCTTC
TRBV7-2	-	-	TRBJ2-5	CASSPMARQETQYF	TGTGCCAGCAGCCCCATGGCCAGGCAAGAGACCCAGTACTTC
TRBV25-1	-	-	TRBJ1-2	CASSEYARTDYGYTF	TGTGCCAGCAGTGAATACGCTAGGACTGACTATGGCTACACCTTC
TRBV19	TRBD1	-	TRBJ1-1	CASSRGQGARVREAFF	TGTGCCAGTAGTAGAGGACAGGGGGCGAGGGTGAGGGAAGCTTTCTTT
TRBV6-5	TRBD1	-	TRBJ1-6	CASRDRDRGNSPLHF	TGTGCCAGCAGAGACCGGGACAGGGGAAATTCACCCCTCCACTTT
TRBV2	-	-	TRBJ1-6	CASSSRVFSPLHF	TGTGCCAGCAGTTCCAGGGTTTTCTCACCCCTCCACTTT
TRBV7-9	-	-	TRBJ2-7	CASSLESRGAYRSEQYF	TGTGCCAGCAGCTTAGAGTCTCGCGGGGCTTATCGCTCCGAGCAGTACTTC
TRBV6-5	-	-	TRBJ1-4	CASSYYPSPREKLFF	TGTGCCAGCAGTTACTACCCGAGCCCCCGTGAAAAACTGTTTTTT
TRBV6-5	-	-	TRBJ1-6	CASIPRFSSPLHF	TGTGCCAGCATCCCACGGTTCTCTTCACCCCTCCACTTT
TRBV4-3	-	-	TRBJ1-4	CASSHLTGEKLFF	TGCGCCAGCAGCCATCTAACGGGTGAAAAACTGTTTTTT
TRBV7-2	TRBD1	-	TRBJ1-5	CASSPTGGYQPQHF	TGTGCCAGCAGCCCGACAGGGGGCTATCAGCCCCAGCATTTT
TRBV7-9	-	-	TRBJ1-1	CASSSFEGTEAFF	TGTGCCAGCAGCTCCTTTGAGGGCACTGAAGCTTTCTTT
TRBV5-4	-	-	TRBJ2-5	CASSYGGGETQYF	TGTGCCAGCAGCTACGGGGGTGGGGAGACCCAGTACTTC
TRBV5-1	TRBD1	-	TRBJ2-7	CASRTISTGTESYEQYF	TGCGCCAGCAGGACCATATCCACCGGGACAGAAAGTTACGAGCAGTACTTC
TRBV9	-	-	TRBJ1-6	CASSVARNSPLHF	TGTGCCAGCAGCGTAGCTCGTAATTCACCCCTCCACTTT
TRBV23-1	TRBD1	-	TRBJ1-1	CASSQSRDSSMNTEAFF	TGCGCCAGCAGTCAATCCCGGGACAGCAGTATGAACACTGAAGCTTTCTTT
TRBV18	-	-	TRBJ1-5	CASSPLDSRGSNQPQHF	TGTGCCAGCTCACCCCTTGATTCGCGCGGTAGCAATCAGCCCCAGCATTTT
TRBV11-2	TRBD2	once	TRBJ2-3	CASSLGTSANTQYF	TGTGCCAGCAGCTTAGGGACTAGCGCAAATACGCAGTATTTT
TRBV18	TRBD2	-	TRBJ2-5	CASSPGTSGRLETQYF	TGTGCCAGCTCACCCGGGACTAGCGGGAGACTAGAGACCCAGTACTTC
TRBV19	TRBD2	-	TRBJ2-3	CASSIGLAGNTDTQYF	TGTGCCAGTAGTATTGGACTAGCGGGGAACACAGATACGCAGTATTTT
TRBV10-3	-	-	TRBJ1-5	CAISPQGANQPQHF	TGTGCCATCAGTCCACAGGGCGCCAATCAGCCCCAGCATTTT
TRBV19	TRBD1	-	TRBJ1-2	CASSPGTAGFYGYTF	TGTGCCAGTAGCCCGGGGACAGCGGGCTTCTATGGCTACACCTTC
TRBV7-2	TRBD1	-	TRBJ1-1	CASSSRGPGGNTEAFF	TGTGCCAGCAGCTCGAGGGGGCCGGGTGGGAACACTGAAGCTTTCTTT
TRBV3-1/TRBV3-2	TRBD1	-	TRBJ1-3	CASSLDRGAGNTIYF	TGTGCCAGCAGCCTGGACAGGGGTGCAGGAAACACCATATATTTT
TRBV29-1	TRBD1	-	TRBJ2-3	CSVRQGGGTDTQYF	TGCAGCGTTAGACAGGGCGGAGGCACAGATACGCAGTATTTT
TRBV7-9	-	-	TRBJ1-1	CASSLEGDTEAFF	TGTGCCAGCAGCTTAGAAGGGGACACTGAAGCTTTCTTT
TRBV5-1	-	once	TRBJ1-2	CASNPGELNGYTF	TGCGCCAGCAATCCGGGGGAATTGAATGGCTACACCTTC
TRBV6-5	-	-	TRBJ2-3	CASSFRPSSTDTQYF	TGTGCCAGCAGTTTTCGTCCCTCTAGCACAGATACGCAGTATTTT
TRBV5-6	TRBD1	few	TRBJ1-6	CASSLEDRVPKSPLHF	TGTGCCAGCAGCTTGGAGGACAGGGTCCCCAAATCACCCCTCCACTTT
TRBV2	TRBD1	-	TRBJ1-6	CASRTGNSPLHF	TGTGCCAGCAGGACAGGGAACTCACCCCTCCACTTT
TRBV6-5	-	-	TRBJ1-5	CASSRGGNQPQHF	TGTGCCAGCAGTCGGGGTGGCAATCAGCCCCAGCATTTT
TRBV5-1	TRBD1	-	TRBJ2-7	CASSLEGQGSYEQYF	TGCGCCAGCAGCTTGGAAGGACAGGGTTCCTACGAGCAGTACTTC
TRBV12-3/TRBV12-4	TRBD1	-	TRBJ2-1	CASRGQSLNEQFF	TGTGCCAGCAGGGGACAGTCATTGAATGAGCAGTTCTTC
TRBV5-6	TRBD1	-	TRBJ1-3	CASSLGQGALYSGNTIYF	TGTGCCAGCAGCTTGGGGCAGGGGGCCTTATACTCTGGAAACACCATATATTTT
TRBV15	-	-	TRBJ2-7	CATSREGAGSFYEQYF	TGTGCCACCAGCAGAGAAGGGGCGGGATCCTTCTACGAGCAGTACTTC
TRBV5-8	TRBD2	-	TRBJ2-1	CASSITGTSALDNEQFF	TGTGCCAGCAGTATTACCGGGACTAGCGCATTAGACAATGAGCAGTTCTTC
TRBV5-1	TRBD2	-	TRBJ2-1	CASSPSGLAGYGEQFF	TGCGCCAGCAGCCCATCCGGACTAGCGGGTTACGGTGAGCAGTTCTTC
TRBV29-1	-	-	TRBJ1-1	CSVSAGFAFF	TGCAGCGTTTCCGCGGGGTTCGCTTTCTTT
TRBV2	TRBD2	-	TRBJ2-1	CASSARLGLAPSSYNEQFF	TGTGCCAGCAGTGCGCGGTTGGGACTAGCGCCCAGCTCCTACAATGAGCAGTTCTTC
TRBV28	TRBD2	-	TRBJ2-7	CASSRPGGSSYEQYF	TGTGCCAGCAGTCGCCCCGGGGGGTCCTCCTACGAGCAGTACTTC
TRBV10-3	-	-	TRBJ2-3	CAISQPGGTDTQYF	TGTGCCATCAGTCAACCGGGAGGCACAGATACGCAGTATTTT